The TCR beta chain described here comes from a study of T cell responses to AZD1222 COVID-19 vaccine. Study-level background: The analysis combined second doses at about 4 or about 12 weeks.

Germline-derived CDR1 and CDR2 are MGHRA and YSYEKL. The V end lost 0 bases, the J end lost 2 bases, and 14 bases lay between the germline ends. The CDR3 is made up of 16 amino acids. This clone was detected a few times. TCRdb's copy holds only in-frame clones and misses some; the assay was immunoSEQ multiplex PCR. Of around 180,000 clones in the sample, around 90% are singletons; the top ten hold 2.6%. The chain is built from TRBV4-1 and TRBJ2-7, with D possibly matching TRBD1 (7 bases). The TCR was taken from an adult in good health. This material consisted of peripheral blood, taken on day 0 of AZD1222 vaccination. CDR3: CASSQDARDRAYEQYF. Written as DNA, the CDR3 is TGCGCCAGCAGCCAAGACGCGCGGGACAGAGCCTACGAGCAGTACTTC.